The present T cell receptor (beta chain) was sequenced within a study of cytomegalovirus exposure and HLA in healthy donors. Study-wide findings and caveats: Within a later analysis, the majority of CMV-associated TCR beta chains appeared HLA-restricted. Available immune exposure information was restricted to CMV serostatus only.

V was shortened by 4 bases and J by 8 bases, with 5 bases between the two germline ends. CDR1 SQVTM and CDR2 ANQGSEA come from the germline V gene. The length of the CDR3 is 9 residues. The PCR had 60 Vbeta and 13 Jbeta primers. Measured with immunoSEQ multiplex PCR; TCRdb has only the in-frame clones, and not every one. The sample consists of some 130,000 clones, approximately 80% of them appearing once. As for this clone: The antigen is not known.

This TCR was recovered from a man in his late teens or twenties in good health and CMV-seronegative. Sequencing was done on a sample of PBMCs. The V call is TRBV29-1, the J call TRBJ1-1, with unresolved D. DNA for the CDR3: TGCAGCGTTGGGCTCGAAGCTTTCTTT. This sequence encodes CSVGLEAFF.